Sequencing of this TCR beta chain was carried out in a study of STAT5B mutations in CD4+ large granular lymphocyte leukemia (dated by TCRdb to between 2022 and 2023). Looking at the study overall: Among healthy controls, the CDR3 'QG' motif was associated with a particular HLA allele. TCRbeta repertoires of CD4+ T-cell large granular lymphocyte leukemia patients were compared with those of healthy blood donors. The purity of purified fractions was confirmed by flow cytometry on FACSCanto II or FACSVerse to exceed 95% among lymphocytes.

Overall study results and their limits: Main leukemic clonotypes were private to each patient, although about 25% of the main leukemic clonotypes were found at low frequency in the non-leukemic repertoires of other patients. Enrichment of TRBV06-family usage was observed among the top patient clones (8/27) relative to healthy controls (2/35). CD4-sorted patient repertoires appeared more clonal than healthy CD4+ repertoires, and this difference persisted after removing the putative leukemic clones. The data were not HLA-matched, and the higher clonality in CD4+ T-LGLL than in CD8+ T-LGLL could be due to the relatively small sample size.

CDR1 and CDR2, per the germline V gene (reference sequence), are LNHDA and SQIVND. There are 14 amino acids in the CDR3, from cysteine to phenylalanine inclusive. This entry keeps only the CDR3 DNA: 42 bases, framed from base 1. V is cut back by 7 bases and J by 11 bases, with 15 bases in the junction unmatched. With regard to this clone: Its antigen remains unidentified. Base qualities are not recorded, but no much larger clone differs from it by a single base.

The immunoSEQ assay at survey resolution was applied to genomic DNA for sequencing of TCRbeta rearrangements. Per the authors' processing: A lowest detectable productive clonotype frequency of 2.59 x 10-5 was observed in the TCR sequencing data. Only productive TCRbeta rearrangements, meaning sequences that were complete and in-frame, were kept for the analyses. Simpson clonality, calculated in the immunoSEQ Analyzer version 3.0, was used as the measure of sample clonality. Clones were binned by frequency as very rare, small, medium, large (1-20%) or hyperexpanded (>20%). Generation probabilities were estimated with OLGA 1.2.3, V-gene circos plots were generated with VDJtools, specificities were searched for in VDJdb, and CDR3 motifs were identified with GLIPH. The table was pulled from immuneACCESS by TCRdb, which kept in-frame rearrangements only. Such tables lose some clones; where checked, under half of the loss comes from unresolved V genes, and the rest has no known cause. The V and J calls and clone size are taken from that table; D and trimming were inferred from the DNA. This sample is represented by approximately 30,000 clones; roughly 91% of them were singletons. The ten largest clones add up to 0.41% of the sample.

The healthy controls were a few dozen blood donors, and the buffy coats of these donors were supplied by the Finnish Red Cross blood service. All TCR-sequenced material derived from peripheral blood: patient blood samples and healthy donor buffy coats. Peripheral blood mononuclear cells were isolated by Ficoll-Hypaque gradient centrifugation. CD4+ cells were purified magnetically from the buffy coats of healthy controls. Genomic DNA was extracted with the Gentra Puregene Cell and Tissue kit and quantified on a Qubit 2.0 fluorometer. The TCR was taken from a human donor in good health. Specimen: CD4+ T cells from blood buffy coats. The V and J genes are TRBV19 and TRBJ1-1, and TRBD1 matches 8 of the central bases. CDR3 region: CASTTTGVRGHAFF. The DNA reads TGTGCCAGTACCACCACGGGGGTCAGGGGGCATGCTTTCTTT.